One sample yielded the 32 T cell receptor beta chains listed below, sequenced in a study of T cell responses to AZD1222 COVID-19 vaccine. Some clones are missing from TCRdb's copy, which holds only in-frame ones; the method was immunoSEQ multiplex PCR. Found here are about 45,000 clones, roughly 84% of them singletons; the top ten hold more than 15%. Sequenced here: peripheral blood, sampled 28 days after the second AZD1222 dose. All receptors come from an adult who received the AZD1222 COVID-19 vaccine.

V usage is TRBV19 and J usage is TRBJ2-7, with a possible D match to TRBD1 (6 bases). V lost 1 base to trimming and J lost 7 bases, with 20 bases between them. This CDR3 region has 16 residues. CDR1 is LNHDA and CDR2 is SQIVND in the germline V gene (reference sequence). This CDR3 is CASSIVVGATRREQYF. In nucleotides, the CDR3 is TGTGCCAGTAGTATAGTAGTGGGGGCGACCCGCCGTGAGCAGTACTTC.

The rearrangement joins TRBV5-6 to TRBJ2-1; D remains ambiguous. Germline CDR1 reads SGHDT; CDR2 reads YYEEEE. Trimming pared 0 bases from V and 9 bases from J, leaving 7 bases between. The CDR3 sequence is 12 residues long. CDR3 residues: CASSLDPGEQFF. The CDR3 nucleotides read TGTGCCAGCAGCTTGGATCCGGGTGAGCAGTTCTTC.

As concerns this clone: The conserved phenylalanine or tryptophan normally closing the CDR3 is absent here, so this likely arose from a read error. Because the CDR3's place on the DNA is in doubt, the DNA is left out and the CDR3 is given as listed by TCRdb. The rearrangement uses TRBV21-1 and TRBJ2-7; the table's D call TRBD1 went unverified against the DNA. TRBV21-1 has pseudogene status. The CDR3 is 10 amino acids in total, end residues counted. The CDR3 region is CASSKAYGSP.

V usage is TRBV12-5 and J usage is TRBJ1-5; no clear D. Germline lookup yields CDR1 LGHNT and CDR2 FRNRAP. The CDR3 length is 12 residues. The V end was cut by 1 base, the J end by 10 bases, with 8 bases between. Here the CDR3 DNA reads TGTGCTAGTGGTTTGGGTCCAGGCCCCCAGCATTTT. This translates into CASGLGPGPQHF. Drawing the rest from reference TRBV12-5 and TRBJ1-5, the complete variable domain is DARVTQTPRHKVTEMGQEVTMRCQPILGHNTVFWYRQTMMQGLELLAYFRNRAPLDDSGMPKDRFSAEMPDATLATLKIQPSEPRDSAVYFCASGLGPGPQHFGDGTRLSIL.

V and J are TRBV5-4 and TRBJ1-1; D unclear. Germline CDR1 SGHNT, CDR2 YYREEE (reference sequence). V was cut by 2 bases and J by 8 bases, with 13 bases left in between. CDR3 length: 13 residues. CDR3 region: CASSFGVIGEAFF. The CDR3 DNA reads TGTGCCAGCAGCTTCGGGGTTATAGGGGAAGCTTTCTTT.

This clone has only one observation. The CDR3 region has the DNA TGCGCCAGCAGCCGGGACCGCGGGGAGCAGTTCTTC. Translated, it gives CASSRDRGEQFF. This chain connects TRBV4-1 to TRBJ2-1, with D perhaps being TRBD1 or TRBD2 (5 bases each). Germline V lookup: CDR1 MGHRA, CDR2 YSYEKL. The V end was cut by 4 bases, the J end by 10 bases, with 11 bases between. This CDR3 has 12 amino acids.

The chain joins TRBV11-1 to TRBJ2-7; either TRBD1 or TRBD2 may supply D (5 bases each). V shed 7 bases and J shed 3 bases, with 19 bases lying between them. The CDR3 runs 15 residues. Germline lookup yields CDR1 SGHAT and CDR2 FQDESV (reference sequence). The CDR3 sequence: CASTRGAQANYEQYF. The CDR3 nucleotides are TGTGCCAGCACCAGAGGGGCCCAGGCTAACTACGAGCAGTACTTC.

The V and J genes are TRBV29-1 and TRBJ1-3, with 8 bases fitting TRBD1. Germline-derived CDR1 and CDR2 are SQVTM and ANQGSEA. V shed 6 bases, J shed 0 bases, and the junction held 4 bases outside the gene matches. The CDR3 length is 14 residues. CDR3 loop: CSVRTGRSGNTIYF. CDR3 in DNA: TGCAGCGTCAGGACAGGGCGCTCTGGAAACACCATATATTTT.

The table lists this clone with a count of one. The chain is built from TRBV6-5 and TRBJ1-2; 7 bases line up with TRBD1. Per germline, CDR1 MNHEY and CDR2 SVGAGI. J was trimmed by 8 bases and V by 4 bases; bases with no gene match: 4. The CDR3 consists of 12 residues. Here the CDR3 DNA reads TGTGCCAGCAGTTGGACAGGAAACGGCTACACCTTC. As protein: CASSWTGNGYTF.

The V and J genes are TRBV6-5 and TRBJ1-5, with 11 bases matching TRBD1. The trim removed 9 bases at V and 5 bases at J, leaving 9 bases unmatched. The CDR3 covers 15 residues. The germline V gene has CDR1 MNHEY and CDR2 SVGAGI. The CDR3 protein is CASQRWDRGDQPQHF. CDR3 bases: TGTGCCAGTCAGCGATGGGACAGGGGGGATCAGCCCCAGCATTTT.

The chain uses TRBV2 and TRBJ1-6; D is unresolved. The CDR3 is 14 amino acids. Trimming took off 7 bases at V and 10 bases at J, with 17 bases between the two ends. CDR1 SNHLY and CDR2 FYNNEI come from the germline V gene. The CDR3 reads CASNAGQSGSPLHF. CDR3 sequence (DNA): TGTGCCAGCAACGCGGGTCAAAGTGGATCACCCCTCCACTTT. Using reference TRBV2 and TRBJ1-6 for the parts outside the CDR3, the full variable domain is EPEVTQTPSHQVTQMGQEVILRCVPISNHLYFYWYRQILGQKVEFLVSFYNNEISEKSEIFDDQFSVERPDGSNFTLKIRSTKLEDSAMYFCASNAGQSGSPLHFGNGTRLTVT.

The V call is TRBV7-8, the J call TRBJ1-2; D is undetermined. The CDR3 spans 14 residues. Trimming took 1 base from V and 1 from J, leaving 7 bases between them. Germline CDR1 SGHVS, CDR2 FQNEAQ. The DNA of the CDR3 is TGTGCCAGCAGCTTAGTACGGGGTAACTATGGCTACACCTTC. It specifies CASSLVRGNYGYTF. The whole variable domain, remainder taken from reference TRBV7-8 and TRBJ1-2, is GAGVSQSPRYKVAKRGQDVALRCDPISGHVSLFWYQQALGQGPEFLTYFQNEAQLDKSGLPSDRFFAERPEGSVSTLKIQRTQQEDSAVYLCASSLVRGNYGYTFGSGTRLTVV.

This sequence joins TRBV7-9 and TRBJ1-5; D gene uncertain. The CDR3 covers 16 residues. Trimming removed 1 base at V and 2 bases at J, with 12 bases between. Germline assignment: CDR1 SEHNR and CDR2 FQNEAQ (reference sequence). The CDR3 DNA sequence: TGTGCCAGCAGCTTAGACTCACTGGACCGCAATCAGCCCCAGCATTTT. It yields the protein CASSLDSLDRNQPQHF.

This chain links TRBV5-1 with TRBJ1-3, with D hard to call. The CDR3 totals 16 residues. Germline V gene sequence: CDR1 SGHRS, CDR2 YFSETQ. Trimming removed 4 bases from V and 0 bases from J, with 14 bases in between. The CDR3 region has the DNA TGCGCCAGCAGCAGAGAGCTCAGGCTCTCTGGAAACACCATATATTTT. Its translation is CASSRELRLSGNTIYF.

This chain uses TRBV3-1 (or the pseudogene TRBV3-2) with TRBJ1-4; 9 bases are shared with TRBD1. CDR1 and CDR2 from the germline V gene are LGHDT and YNNKEL (reference sequence). The CDR3 runs to 19 residues. V dropped 3 bases and J dropped 7; count of bases not matched to a gene: 18. The CDR3 spells CASSHDPVGTGNLGEKLFF. CDR3 nucleotides: TGTGCCAGCAGCCACGATCCCGTCGGGACAGGGAATCTTGGTGAAAAACTGTTTTTT.

V usage is TRBV28 and J usage is TRBJ1-3, with D possibly TRBD1 on 5 matching bases. V was pared by 3 bases and J by 0 bases, with 12 bases between. This CDR3 is 16 amino acids long. Germline V lookup: CDR1 MDHEN, CDR2 SYDVKM. The CDR3 region has the DNA TGTGCCAGCAGTTTTCGTAGGGGCAACTCTGGAAACACCATATATTTT. Protein: CASSFRRGNSGNTIYF. The full variable domain, with the rest looked up from reference TRBV28 and TRBJ1-3, is DVKVTQSSRYLVKRTGEKVFLECVQDMDHENMFWYRQDPGLGLRLIYFSYDVKMKEKGDIPEGYSVSREKKERFSLILESASTNQTSMYLCASSFRRGNSGNTIYFGEGSWLTVV.

The V gene is TRBV6-5, the J gene TRBJ2-3; D gene uncertain. Trimming cost V 6 bases and J 1 base, with 11 bases left between them. There are 14 residues in the CDR3. The V gene's germline CDR1 is MNHEY and CDR2 SVGAGI. CDR3: CASSSWDRTDTQYF. Here the CDR3 DNA reads TGTGCCAGCAGCTCGTGGGATCGCACAGATACGCAGTATTTT.

This chain joins TRBV2 and TRBJ1-1; 10 bases line up with TRBD1. In germline, CDR1 is SNHLY, CDR2 FYNNEI. The V gene end was trimmed by 0 bases and the J gene end by 5 bases; junction bases not matched to a gene: 9. The length of the CDR3 is 17 residues. The CDR3 protein is CASSEAGLTGGGTEAFF. CDR3 nucleotides: TGTGCCAGCAGTGAAGCAGGGTTGACAGGGGGCGGTACTGAAGCTTTCTTT.

J is TRBJ1-5 and V is TRBV7-2, with 7 bases identical to TRBD1. Germline lookup yields CDR1 SGHTA and CDR2 FQGNSA. This CDR3 is built from 15 residues. V lost 4 bases to trimming and J lost 6 bases; unmatched junction nucleotides: 9. For the CDR3, the DNA is TGTGCCAGCAGCTCCGGTAGGGAGGGGGCTCAGCCCCAGCATTTT. Amino acids: CASSSGREGAQPQHF.

The V and J genes are TRBV7-3 and TRBJ2-5, with TRBD2 identical over 7 bases. In germline, CDR1 is SGHTA, CDR2 FQGTGA. The CDR3 sequence is 15 residues long. The V segment lost 5 bases and the J segment 3 bases; nucleotides outside the gene matches: 9. The CDR3 here is CASSHPERGEETQYF. The CDR3 DNA follows: TGTGCCAGCAGCCACCCCGAGCGGGGCGAAGAGACCCAGTACTTC.

The chain employs TRBV23-1 and TRBJ2-1; TRBD2 matches 8 bases. TRBV23-1 is an ORF, and what it does is uncertain. The junction had 11 bases not matched to a gene; V was cut back by 6 bases and J by 10 bases. CDR3 size: 14 residues. The CDR3 nucleotides are TGCGCCAGCAGCCAGTCAACAGCGGGGGTAGAGCAGTTCTTC. Translated: CASSQSTAGVEQFF.

The chain employs TRBV5-1 and TRBJ2-1; 10 positions agree with TRBD2. The length of the CDR3 is 17 residues. Unmatched junction bases numbered 13, after V lost 3 bases and J lost 7 bases. Germline CDR1 SGHRS, CDR2 YFSETQ. The CDR3 is CASSSQPGLAITNEQFF. DNA of the CDR3: TGCGCCAGCAGCTCGCAACCGGGACTAGCGATTACGAATGAGCAGTTCTTC.

The chain recombines TRBV6-5 with TRBJ1-1; possibly TRBD1 for D (5 bases). There are 15 residues in the CDR3. Germline CDR1 MNHEY, CDR2 SVGAGI. Trimming left V 5 bases short and J 5 bases short, with 18 bases between. CDR3: CASSPRPWDSTEAFF. In DNA, the CDR3 is TGTGCCAGCAGTCCGAGGCCTTGGGACTCAACTGAAGCTTTCTTT.

V usage is TRBV5-4 and J usage is TRBJ2-2; D not resolved. CDR1 is SGHNT and CDR2 is YYREEE in the germline V gene (reference sequence). This CDR3 is built from 15 residues. Trimming took off 0 bases at V and 6 bases at J, with 12 bases between the two ends. The CDR3: CASSLVRVGAGELFF. The CDR3 DNA reads as TGTGCCAGCAGCTTGGTACGCGTTGGGGCCGGGGAGCTGTTTTTT.

The rearrangement links TRBV6-5 to TRBJ2-7; perhaps TRBD1 as D (6 bases). V was clipped by 7 bases and J by 4 bases, with 20 bases between them. The germline V gene has CDR1 MNHEY and CDR2 SVGAGI. The CDR3 totals 15 residues. CDR3: CASTWTDNGVYEQYF. CDR3 DNA sequence: TGTGCCAGCACATGGACAGACAACGGGGTTTACGAGCAGTACTTC.

This chain joins TRBV27 and TRBJ1-2; weak D call: TRBD1 (6 bases). This CDR3 is built from 12 residues. V was pared by 5 bases and J by 9 bases, with 13 bases between. Germline CDR1 and CDR2: MNHEY and SMNVEV (reference sequence). CDR3 DNA: TGTGCCAGCAGTGGGACAAAGGGTAGCTACACCTTC. Encoded protein: CASSGTKGSYTF.

For the CDR3, the DNA is TGCGCCAGCAGTGAGCCGAGGACAGGCGAGGAGACCCAGTACTTC. Translating gives CASSEPRTGEETQYF. The chain has TRBV10-2 and TRBJ2-5; 7 bases are shared with TRBD1. CDR1 and CDR2 from the germline V gene are WSHSY and SAAADI. CDR3 length equals 15 residues. Trimming took 2 bases from V and 5 from J; bases not matched to a gene: 8.

The chain uses TRBV29-1 and TRBJ1-1, with TRBD1 identical over 7 bases. The CDR3 loop spans 15 amino acids. CDR1 is SQVTM and CDR2 is ANQGSEA in the germline V gene. The junction had 14 bases not matched to a gene; V was cut back by 5 bases and J by 5 bases. The CDR3 bases are TGCAGCGTTAACCGGGACAGTCAGCTCTTAACTGAAGCTTTCTTT. Residues: CSVNRDSQLLTEAFF.

This chain uses TRBV23-1 with TRBJ1-2; TRBD1 is a possible D gene (5 bases). TRBV23-1 is sorted into the ORF group, with uncertain function. Trimming took off 5 bases at V and 4 bases at J, with 20 bases between the two ends. There are 16 residues in the CDR3. The CDR3 nucleotides read TGCGCCAGCAGTGATACTGATGGCCAGGGTGGCTATGGCTACACCTTC. Its protein product is CASSDTDGQGGYGYTF.

The chain couples TRBV30 to TRBJ1-5, with D perhaps matching TRBD1 (6 bases). The V gene lost 1 base and the J gene lost 1 base, with 14 bases spanning the gap. CDR1 is GTSNPN and CDR2 is SVGIG in the germline V gene (reference sequence). The CDR3 runs 16 residues. The CDR3 sequence is CAWSAETGRSNQPQHF. CDR3 nucleotides: TGTGCCTGGAGTGCCGAGACAGGCCGGAGCAATCAGCCCCAGCATTTT.

The CDR3 here is CASSKSSTGEIISQPQHF. In DNA form, the CDR3 reads TGTGCCAGCAGCAAAAGTTCGACAGGGGAGATCATAAGTCAGCCCCAGCATTTT. The chain has TRBV21-1 and TRBJ1-5; no check of the table's D call, TRBD1, against the DNA was made. TRBV21-1 has pseudogene status. The CDR3 is made up of 18 amino acids.

This chain uses TRBV4-2 with TRBJ2-7, with 7 nucleotides matching TRBD2. Trimming took 0 bases from V and 0 from J; bases not matched to a gene: 11. Germline assignment: CDR1 LGHNA and CDR2 YNFKEQ. The CDR3 is 18 residues long. CDR3 region: CASSQDNPAGRSSYEQYF. The DNA of the CDR3 is TGTGCCAGCAGCCAAGATAATCCAGCGGGGAGGAGCTCCTACGAGCAGTACTTC.